Listed below are T cell receptor beta chains from one sample, sequenced in a study of identifying expanded T cells in peripheral blood. Produced via immunoSEQ multiplex PCR; TCRdb's table is partial and in-frame only. Of just under 65,000 clones in the sample, approximately 89% are singletons; the top ten hold just over 4.5%. The material sequenced was blood. The receptors here all came from a person aged 18 to 70 in good health. The CDR3 runs from the conserved cysteine through the conserved F or W. The D gene is left open where the match is weak. Expanded clones are given a class, and other clones once, few, many or no size at all.

d_call	v_call	j_call	clone_size	cdr3_nt	cdr3_aa
NA	TRBV5-1	TRBJ1-1	NA	TGCGCCAGCAGCACTCCTGGGAACACTGAAGCTTTCTTT	CASSTPGNTEAFF
NA	TRBV4-1	TRBJ1-3	NA	TGCGCCAGCAGCCAAGTTGCTGGAAACACCATATATTTT	CASSQVAGNTIYF
TRBD1	TRBV29-1	TRBJ2-6	NA	TGCAGCGTTGAGGGGACAGGGGGCGCTGGGGCCAACGTCCTGACTTTC	CSVEGTGGAGANVLTF
NA	TRBV28	TRBJ1-5	NA	TGTGCCAGCAGTTTATGGTCGGACGGGACGGGGCCCCAGCATTTT	CASSLWSDGTGPQHF
NA	TRBV28	TRBJ2-1	NA	TGTGCCAGCAGTTTCCCTAGCTCCTACAATGAGCAGTTCTTC	CASSFPSSYNEQFF
NA	TRBV15	TRBJ2-3	once	TGTGCCACCAGCAGACTGGGGGGTGGCACAGATACGCAGTATTTT	CATSRLGGGTDTQYF
TRBD1	TRBV5-1	TRBJ1-1	NA	TGCGCCAGCAGCCGGGGACAGGGAAGTTGGAACACTGAAGCTTTCTTT	CASSRGQGSWNTEAFF
TRBD1	TRBV6-6	TRBJ1-2	NA	TGTGCCAGCAGTGACAGGGGGCACTATGGCTACACCTTC	CASSDRGHYGYTF
TRBD1	TRBV7-9	TRBJ2-7	NA	TGTGCCAGCAGCCCCCAGGGGGCTGATTACGAGCAGTACTTC	CASSPQGADYEQYF
NA	TRBV27	TRBJ2-1	NA	TGTGCCAGCAGTTTATGGGCGGGGAATCGAGATGAGCAGTTCTTC	CASSLWAGNRDEQFF
NA	TRBV7-2	TRBJ1-1	NA	TGTGCCAGCAGCAATCCCGACAGATTCACTGAAGCTTTCTTT	CASSNPDRFTEAFF
TRBD1	TRBV30	TRBJ1-2	NA	TGTGCCTGGACCGTTGGTGGGACAGGGGACGGCTACACCTTC	CAWTVGGTGDGYTF
NA	TRBV19	TRBJ2-6	NA	TGTGCCAGTAGGTCAGGGGGGAGGCCTGGGGCCAACGTCCTGACTTTC	CASRSGGRPGANVLTF
NA	TRBV4-1	TRBJ2-1	once	TGCGCCAGCACCCCGAACACCGAAGCCTACAATGAGCAGTTCTTC	CASTPNTEAYNEQFF
NA	TRBV28	TRBJ2-7	NA	TGTGCCAGCAGTTTCCCTTCTTCCTACGAGCAGTACTTC	CASSFPSSYEQYF
NA	TRBV28	TRBJ2-6	NA	TGTGCCAGCAGTCACAGGCGCTCTGGGGCCAACGTCCTGACTTTC	CASSHRRSGANVLTF
NA	TRBV18	TRBJ1-1	NA	TGTGCCAGCTCAGGACAGCAGAACACTGAAGCTTTCTTT	CASSGQQNTEAFF
TRBD1	TRBV5-1	TRBJ1-3	NA	TGCGCCAGCAGCTTGGAATACAGGGGGGCTGGAAACACCATATATTTT	CASSLEYRGAGNTIYF
TRBD1	TRBV15	TRBJ2-7	NA	TGTGCCACCAGCAGAGGACCCGGGACAGGGGAGTACGAGCAGTACTTC	CATSRGPGTGEYEQYF
NA	TRBV4-1	TRBJ1-2	NA	TGCGCCAGCAGCCTCAAGCCGGACAGATCTACACTTAACTATGGCTACACCTTC	CASSLKPDRSTLNYGYTF
TRBD1	TRBV11-3	TRBJ2-1	NA	TGTGCCAGCAGCTCAGGACAGGCCTACAATGAGCAGTTCTTC	CASSSGQAYNEQFF
TRBD1	TRBV5-1	TRBJ2-5	once	TGCGCCAGCAGACCCACCGGACAGGGCGGTTCACGGACAGAGACCCAGTACTTC	CASRPTGQGGSRTETQYF
NA	TRBV5-1	TRBJ2-1	NA	TGCGCCAGCAGTTTTAACAGTGGCCCGATTTACAATGAGCAGTTCTTC	CASSFNSGPIYNEQFF
NA	TRBV4-2	TRBJ1-2	NA	TGTGCCAGCAGCCAAGATCTTAAGGGGAACTATGGCTACACCTTC	CASSQDLKGNYGYTF
NA	TRBV13	TRBJ2-7	NA	TGTGCCAGCACTAGTCAAGGGACGGCTCTCCACGAGCAGTACTTC	CASTSQGTALHEQYF
NA	TRBV28	TRBJ1-1	NA	TGTGCCAGCAGTTTATTACGAGGTCGGGAGACTGAAGCTTTCTTT	CASSLLRGRETEAFF